These T cell receptor beta chains were read from a single sample in a study of shared clonotypes between healthy human individuals. Measured with immunoSEQ multiplex PCR; TCRdb has only the in-frame clones, and not every one. The profile shows hundreds of thousands of clones, approximately 96% of them singletons. Sequencing was performed on naive CD8+ T cells sorted from blood. The receptor set was obtained from a woman younger than 45 in good health. Each CDR3 is given with its conserved first and last residue. A D gene is named only where the DNA matches it firmly. The size field is filled for only some rows; it gives once, few, many or a size class.

j_gene	v_gene	abundance	d_gene	CDR3nt	CDR3aa
TRBJ2-7	TRBV15	NA	NA	TGTGCCACCAGCAGCGATTTCAAGAAATCCTACGAGCAGTACTTC	CATSSDFKKSYEQYF
TRBJ2-1	TRBV9	NA	TRBD2	TGTGCCAGCAGCGTGGCGGGGGGCAATGAGCAGTTCTTC	CASSVAGGNEQFF
TRBJ2-1	TRBV4-1	NA	NA	TGCGCCAGCAGCCCTCCTCAATTGAGGGAAGACAGTAATGAGCAGTTCTTC	CASSPPQLREDSNEQFF
TRBJ1-1	TRBV7-9	NA	TRBD1	TGTGCCAGCAGCCCGGACAGGGACACTGAAGCTTTCTTT	CASSPDRDTEAFF
TRBJ2-7	TRBV5-1	NA	TRBD1	TGCGCCAGCAGCCTCCTCAGGACAGGAACCTACGAGCAGTACTTC	CASSLLRTGTYEQYF
TRBJ1-1	TRBV19	NA	NA	TGTGCCAGTAGTAGGATGGACACAGCCCGGAACACTGAAGCTTTCTTT	CASSRMDTARNTEAFF
TRBJ1-5	TRBV10-2	NA	NA	TGCGCCAGCAGTGTAGACGGTGGAGTTAGCAATCAGCCCCAGCATTTT	CASSVDGGVSNQPQHF
TRBJ2-1	TRBV5-4	NA	NA	TGTGCCAGCAGCTCCCGGGAGAAGAGCGATGAGCAGTTCTTC	CASSSREKSDEQFF
TRBJ1-3	TRBV2	NA	NA	TGTGCCAGCAGTGACGGCACAAGCTCTGGAAACACCATATATTTT	CASSDGTSSGNTIYF
TRBJ2-7	TRBV27	NA	NA	TGTGCCAGCAGTTTTAGTACAGGCTACGAGCAGTACTTC	CASSFSTGYEQYF
TRBJ2-7	TRBV28	NA	NA	TGTGCCAGCAGTGTGGAAAAGCGGGCCTACGAGCAGTACTTC	CASSVEKRAYEQYF
TRBJ2-3	TRBV4-1	NA	NA	TGCGCCAGCAGCCAAGCGGGAGCGGTCACAGATACGCAGTATTTT	CASSQAGAVTDTQYF
TRBJ2-3	TRBV28	NA	NA	TGTGCCAGCAGTTTAGTCAGGCGAGGCACAGATACGCAGTATTTT	CASSLVRRGTDTQYF
TRBJ2-3	TRBV29-1	NA	NA	TGCAGCGTTGAAGATGTCAGGGTGAGGTTGTATTCGGCCACAGATACGCAGTATTTT	CSVEDVRVRLYSATDTQYF
TRBJ2-5	TRBV27	NA	NA	TGTGCCAGCAGTTTTCGGGTCGGCGGGGAGACCCAGTACTTC	CASSFRVGGETQYF
TRBJ1-2	TRBV30	NA	NA	TGTGCCTGGGCCCCCACGGGGGACTATGGCTACACCTTC	CAWAPTGDYGYTF
TRBJ1-5	TRBV21-1	NA	NA	TGTGCCAGCAGCAAAGTAGGACAGGGTGGCAATCAGCCCCAGCATTTT	CASSKVGQGGNQPQHF
TRBJ2-1	TRBV10-1	NA	NA	TGCGCCAGCAGTGGGACCCCCCTAGGCCAGGCGGACAATGAGCAGTTCTTC	CASSGTPLGQADNEQFF
TRBJ2-5	TRBV6-1	NA	TRBD2	TGTGCCAGCAGTGAGATAACTAGCGGGGTGCAAGAGACCCAGTACTTC	CASSEITSGVQETQYF
TRBJ2-7	TRBV28	NA	NA	TGTGCCAGCAGCTTAACAGGTGACCCCTCCTACGAGCAGTACTTC	CASSLTGDPSYEQYF
TRBJ1-5	TRBV27	NA	NA	TGTGCCAGCAGTCGTACGGTTTATCAGCCCCAGCATTTT	CASSRTVYQPQHF
TRBJ1-1	TRBV11-1	NA	NA	TGTGCCAGCAGCCAACGTGATTCGAGCGAGGGCACTGAAGCTTTCTTT	CASSQRDSSEGTEAFF
TRBJ2-1	TRBV9	NA	NA	TGTGCCAGCAGCAGTACAGGGGAGCGGGGTAGCTCCTACAATGAGCAGTTCTTC	CASSSTGERGSSYNEQFF
TRBJ1-2	TRBV9	NA	NA	TGTGCCACCTCGGGGGGGAACCACTATGGCTACACCTTC	CATSGGNHYGYTF
TRBJ2-2	TRBV28	NA	NA	TGTGCCATTCCCGACATGAACACCGGGGAGCTGTTTTTT	CAIPDMNTGELFF
TRBJ2-2	TRBV15	NA	TRBD1	TGTGCCACCAGCAGATCAGGGGGCCGAACCGGGGAGCTGTTTTTT	CATSRSGGRTGELFF
TRBJ1-2	TRBV5-4	NA	NA	TGTGCCAGCAGCGAACCCGATGGCTACACCTTC	CASSEPDGYTF
TRBJ1-1	TRBV19	NA	TRBD1	TGTGCCAGTAGTATAGGAGGGGGCCAGAGAGCTTTCTTT	CASSIGGGQRAFF
TRBJ1-2	TRBV9	NA	NA	TGTGCCAGCTTAGGGGGGTTAGGTGGCTACACCTTC	CASLGGLGGYTF
TRBJ1-1	TRBV5-6	few	NA	TGTGCCAGCAAGATGCAGGGGCAAGAAGCTTTCTTT	CASKMQGQEAFF
TRBJ2-3	TRBV27	NA	TRBD2	TGTGCCAGCAGTTTATCTAGCGGGAGTGCAGATACGCAGTATTTT	CASSLSSGSADTQYF
TRBJ1-3	TRBV28	NA	NA	TGTGCCAGCAGTTCATTACACCCTGACCCACACTCTGGAAACACCATATATTTT	CASSSLHPDPHSGNTIYF
TRBJ1-5	TRBV14	once	NA	TGTGCCAGCAGCCTCGACAGACATAGCAATCAGCCCCAGCATTTT	CASSLDRHSNQPQHF
TRBJ1-1	TRBV27	NA	NA	TGTGCCAGGGGGCCGGGGAACACTGAAGCTTTCTTT	CARGPGNTEAFF
TRBJ2-5	TRBV25-1	NA	NA	TGTGCCAGCACGGTAGGGGAGGCTTGGGAGACCCAGTACTTC	CASTVGEAWETQYF
TRBJ2-5	TRBV11-2	NA	TRBD1	TGTGCCAGCAGCTTGCAGGCAGGGGGCGCCCAAGAGACCCAGTACTTC	CASSLQAGGAQETQYF
TRBJ2-7	TRBV27	NA	TRBD1	TGTGCCAGCAAACCAGCCCCTCGGGACAGGGGAAACGAGCAGTACTTC	CASKPAPRDRGNEQYF
TRBJ1-5	TRBV19	NA	NA	TGTGCCAGTAGTATAGGCACACTTAGCAATCAGCCCCAGCATTTT	CASSIGTLSNQPQHF
TRBJ1-5	TRBV2	NA	NA	TGTGCCAGCAGCGCGTCAGGGACCAATCAGCCCCAGCATTTT	CASSASGTNQPQHF
TRBJ2-7	TRBV19	NA	NA	TGTGCCAGTAGTAACCGGGACCTAGCCTACGAGCAGTACTTC	CASSNRDLAYEQYF
TRBJ2-1	TRBV6-1	NA	NA	TGTGCCCTATCACATTACGCCTACAATGAGCAGTTCTTC	CALSHYAYNEQFF
TRBJ1-2	TRBV19	once	NA	TGTGCCAGTGATACTGTTCCAGGGGACTCCTATGGCTACACCTTC	CASDTVPGDSYGYTF
TRBJ1-3	TRBV2	NA	NA	TGTGCCAGCAGTGAATGGACAGTGAGCTCTGGAAACACCATATATTTT	CASSEWTVSSGNTIYF
TRBJ2-1	TRBV6-6	NA	TRBD1	TGTGCCAGCAGGGTCGGGACAGGGGGCTACAATGAGCAGTTCTTC	CASRVGTGGYNEQFF
TRBJ2-2	TRBV13	NA	TRBD1	TGTGCCAGCGAAGGGGGCTCTGGAGGCACCGGGGAGCTGTTTTTT	CASEGGSGGTGELFF
TRBJ2-7	TRBV2	once	NA	TGTGCCAGCAGTGAAGCGTACAGAAACTCCTACGAGCAGTACTTC	CASSEAYRNSYEQYF
TRBJ1-2	TRBV27	NA	NA	TGTGCCAGCAGTTTATCGGCAGGGTATGGCTACACCTTC	CASSLSAGYGYTF
TRBJ1-2	TRBV28	few	TRBD1	TGTGCCTCCAAAATTGAGGGACAGCTAGCTAACTATGGCTACACCTTC	CASKIEGQLANYGYTF
TRBJ1-5	TRBV28	NA	NA	TGTGCCAGCAGTAAACCTCGACAGCTAAATCAGCCCCAGCATTTT	CASSKPRQLNQPQHF
TRBJ2-7	TRBV29-1	NA	NA	TGCAGCGTTGATTGGGGTTACGAGCAGTACTTC	CSVDWGYEQYF
TRBJ1-5	TRBV30	NA	NA	TGTGCCTGGAGTGTTCGGGCCGAGCCATGGCCCCAGCATTTT	CAWSVRAEPWPQHF
TRBJ2-5	TRBV13	NA	NA	TGTGCCAGCAGAACCGAAACTGGGGAAGGTACCCAGTACTTC	CASRTETGEGTQYF
TRBJ2-7	TRBV28	NA	TRBD2	TGTGCCAGCAGTTTGACGGGAGGGGCCCTCGAGCAGTACTTC	CASSLTGGALEQYF
TRBJ2-1	TRBV15	NA	NA	TGTGCCACCAGCAGAGATGTGATTGGGGTTTACAATGAGCAGTTCTTC	CATSRDVIGVYNEQFF
TRBJ1-1	TRBV5-1	NA	NA	TGCGCCAGCAGCGCTCAGGGGAACACTGAAGCTTTCTTT	CASSAQGNTEAFF
TRBJ2-3	TRBV5-4	NA	NA	TGTGCCAGCAGCTTTCGATCAGATACGCAGTATTTT	CASSFRSDTQYF
TRBJ2-5	TRBV9	NA	TRBD2	TGTGCCAGCAGCGTGGGAGGGGAGACCCAGTACTTC	CASSVGGETQYF